Listed here is a single TCR beta chain. This sample is drawn from a study of shared T cell receptors in the human thymus. The CDR3 has 17 amino acids. Germline V gene lookup returns CDR1 SGHAT and CDR2 FQNNGV. V shed 6 bases and J shed 3 bases, with 22 bases lying between them. Only in-frame clones appear in the TCRdb table, and some are missing; sequencing was by immunoSEQ multiplex PCR. The sample yields hundreds of thousands of clones, about 90% seen once. This sample also appeared in a second study, on human thymus T cells. As reported in that work: Thymus pieces cut out during corrective heart surgery were the tissue that was used. Related research examined unrelated individuals and reported that their thymic repertoires overlapped highly.

Sequencing was carried out using thymocytes. The V and J genes are TRBV11-2 and TRBJ2-3, with TRBD1 as a possible D gene (6 bases). The TCR sequence derives from a boy younger than two with a congenital heart defect. In DNA form, the CDR3 reads TGTGCCAGCAGGATTCACCCCGGGACAAATGGGACAGATACGCAGTATTTT. It is translated as CASRIHPGTNGTDTQYF. Drawing the rest from reference TRBV11-2 and TRBJ2-3, the complete variable domain is EAGVAQSPRYKIIEKRQSVAFWCNPISGHATLYWYQQILGQGPKLLIQFQNNGVVDDSQLPKDRFSAERLKGVDSTLKIQPAKLEDSAVYLCASRIHPGTNGTDTQYFGPGTRLTVL.